These 24 T cell receptor beta chains share one sample of origin, sequenced in a study of OX40 agonist ivuxolimab in advanced cancers. Repertoires were generated with immunoSEQ multiplex PCR, while TCRdb's copy carries only in-frame clones and drops some. The table lists tens of thousands of clones, nearly 90% of them singletons. Specimen: CD4+ or CD8+ T cells sorted from blood, collected in a trial of the OX40 agonist ivuxolimab. The receptor set was obtained from an adult with an advanced solid tumor such as melanoma, head and neck, liver or kidney cancer.

The chain is built from TRBV11-2 and TRBJ2-5; D is tentatively TRBD1 or TRBD2 (5 bases each). The CDR3 sequence is 19 residues long. Germline CDR1 SGHAT, CDR2 FQNNGV. Trimming removed 0 bases at V and 0 bases at J, with 20 bases between. The CDR3 reads CASSLEPPTGPLYQETQYF. The CDR3 nucleotides are TGTGCCAGCAGCTTAGAACCCCCTACGGGGCCGCTATACCAAGAGACCCAGTACTTC.

J is TRBJ2-1 and V is TRBV27, with D perhaps TRBD1 (6 bases). V dropped 3 bases and J dropped 9 bases, with 9 bases sitting between them. The CDR3 consists of 12 residues. Germline V gene lookup returns CDR1 MNHEY and CDR2 SMNVEV (reference sequence). The CDR3 reads CASSLGTFEQFF. CDR3 DNA: TGTGCCAGCAGTTTGGGGACATTTGAGCAGTTCTTC.

The chain is built from TRBV7-9 and TRBJ2-1; 9 nucleotides line up with TRBD2. J gave up 4 bases and V 3 bases, and 4 bases lay outside the gene matches. The CDR3 has 15 amino acids. The germline V gene encodes CDR1 SEHNR and CDR2 FQNEAQ (reference sequence). The CDR3 DNA reads TGTGCCAGCAGCTTGGAGACTAGCGGATACAATGAGCAGTTCTTC. Amino acid sequence: CASSLETSGYNEQFF. Full variable domain (outside the CDR3, taken from reference TRBV7-9 and TRBJ2-1): DTGVSQNPRHKITKRGQNVTFRCDPISEHNRLYWYRQTLGQGPEFLTYFQNEAQLEKSRLLSDRFSAERPKGSFSTLEIQRTEQGDSAMYLCASSLETSGYNEQFFGPGTRLTVL.

The V gene is TRBV28, the J gene TRBJ1-2; the D gene is possibly TRBD1 (5 bases). The germline V and J ends were trimmed by 2 bases and 4 bases, with 14 bases remaining between them. This CDR3 spans 15 amino acids. Germline CDR1 reads MDHEN; CDR2 reads SYDVKM. The CDR3 DNA reads as TGTGCCAGCAGTTTAAGGGGTGACCGGCCCTATGGCTACACCTTC. Translating it yields CASSLRGDRPYGYTF.

The rearrangement uses TRBV27 and TRBJ2-7; D is ambiguous. Trimming removed 5 bases at V and 4 bases at J, with 15 bases between. Germline loops: CDR1 MNHEY, CDR2 SMNVEV (reference sequence). The CDR3 extends over 14 amino acids. The CDR3 here is CASSKDVPMYEQYF. Here the CDR3 DNA reads TGTGCCAGCAGTAAGGACGTTCCGATGTACGAGCAGTACTTC.

V and J are TRBV7-9 and TRBJ1-5, with D possibly matching TRBD1 (5 bases). V gave up 3 bases and J gave up 5 bases, with 8 bases separating them. This CDR3 has 13 amino acids. Germline loops: CDR1 SEHNR, CDR2 FQNEAQ (reference sequence). The CDR3: CASSFRGDQPQHF. In nucleotides, the CDR3 is TGTGCCAGCAGCTTTAGGGGCGATCAGCCCCAGCATTTT. Supplemented by reference TRBV7-9 and TRBJ1-5, the full variable domain reads DTGVSQNPRHKITKRGQNVTFRCDPISEHNRLYWYRQTLGQGPEFLTYFQNEAQLEKSRLLSDRFSAERPKGSFSTLEIQRTEQGDSAMYLCASSFRGDQPQHFGDGTRLSIL.

This chain joins TRBV19 and TRBJ2-3; 12 bases agree with TRBD2. V dropped 4 bases and J dropped 4; count of bases not matched to a gene: 6. The CDR3 consists of 16 residues. CDR1 is LNHDA, CDR2 SQIVND, per germline (reference sequence). The CDR3 DNA sequence: TGTGCCAGTAGTACCCTAGCGGGGGGGCTGGCAGATACGCAGTATTTT. Translating it yields CASSTLAGGLADTQYF. Together with reference TRBV19 and TRBJ2-3, the CDR3 gives the full variable domain: DGGITQSPKYLFRKEGQNVTLSCEQNLNHDAMYWYRQDPGQGLRLIYYSQIVNDFQKGDIAEGYSVSREKKESFPLTVTSAQKNPTAFYLCASSTLAGGLADTQYFGPGTRLTVL.

This chain links TRBV27 with TRBJ2-7, with D possibly TRBD2 on 6 matching bases. Germline assignment: CDR1 MNHEY and CDR2 SMNVEV (reference sequence). CDR3 length: 14 residues. With 6 bases removed from V and 0 bases from J, the gap between germline ends came to 12 bases. The DNA of the CDR3 is TGTGCCAGCAGCTTAGCGGTTAGCTCCTACGAGCAGTACTTC. Its protein product is CASSLAVSSYEQYF.

The V and J genes are TRBV2 and TRBJ1-1; no clear D gene. This CDR3 region has 13 residues. The V and J ends lost 7 bases and 1 base respectively, with 10 bases between them. Germline loops: CDR1 SNHLY, CDR2 FYNNEI. The CDR3 DNA sequence: TGTGCCAGCATTCTACCGCCGAACACTGAAGCTTTCTTT. Translated, it gives CASILPPNTEAFF.

The gene calls are TRBV28 and TRBJ2-2, with D perhaps TRBD1 (5 bases). The CDR3 is 13 amino acids. Per the germline V gene, CDR1 is MDHEN and CDR2 is SYDVKM. V was clipped by 5 bases and J by 3 bases, with 7 bases between them. The CDR3 DNA sequence: TGTGCCAGCAGTCCAGGGTACACCGGGGAGCTGTTTTTT. Translated, it gives CASSPGYTGELFF.

The rearrangement joins TRBV11-1 to TRBJ2-1; D unresolved. Trimming shortened V by 2 bases and J by 5 bases, and 4 bases separated the two germline ends. The CDR3 runs to 12 residues. Germline CDR1 SGHAT, CDR2 FQDESV (reference sequence). For the CDR3, the DNA is TGTGCCAGCAGCTTACTCAACAATGAGCAGTTCTTC. It translates to CASSLLNNEQFF.

This rearrangement joins TRBV7-9 to TRBJ1-2; unclear D gene. Germline CDR1 reads SEHNR; CDR2 reads FQNEAQ (reference sequence). The CDR3 is made up of 15 amino acids. With 1 base removed from V and 6 bases from J, the gap between germline ends came to 15 bases. The DNA for the CDR3 is TGTGCCAGCAGCTTAGAGCCCGACTCCCGTCATGGCTACACCTTC. Amino acids: CASSLEPDSRHGYTF. The variable domain in full, with the rest retrieved from reference TRBV7-9 and TRBJ1-2, is DTGVSQNPRHKITKRGQNVTFRCDPISEHNRLYWYRQTLGQGPEFLTYFQNEAQLEKSRLLSDRFSAERPKGSFSTLEIQRTEQGDSAMYLCASSLEPDSRHGYTFGSGTRLTVV.

The chain couples TRBV5-1 to TRBJ2-5, with 11 bases matching TRBD2. Germline-derived CDR1 and CDR2 are SGHRS and YFSETQ. The ends lost 4 bases at V and 2 bases at J; junction bases unmatched: 7. The CDR3 loop spans 16 amino acids. Written as DNA, the CDR3 is TGCGCCAGCAGCCCCCCACTAGCGGGGGCGCAAGAGACCCAGTACTTC. Residues: CASSPPLAGAQETQYF. The whole variable domain, filled in from reference TRBV5-1 and TRBJ2-5, reads KAGVTQTPRYLIKTRGQQVTLSCSPISGHRSVSWYQQTPGQGLQFLFEYFSETQRNKGNFPGRFSGRQFSNSRSEMNVSTLELGDSALYLCASSPPLAGAQETQYFGPGTRLLVL.

The chain employs TRBV7-9 and TRBJ2-1; TRBD2 aligns across 7 bases. The V gene end was trimmed by 2 bases and the J gene end by 8 bases; junction bases not matched to a gene: 9. Germline V gene data show CDR1 as SEHNR and CDR2 as FQNEAQ (reference sequence). This CDR3 has 15 amino acids. In nucleotides, the CDR3 is TGTGCCAGCAGCTTATTGTTTCTAGCGGCCGATGAGCAGTTCTTC. Translated, it gives CASSLLFLAADEQFF.

The genes are TRBV9 and TRBJ1-2; a weak D match, TRBD1 (6 bases). Per the germline V gene, CDR1 is SGDLS and CDR2 is YYNGEE. The CDR3 contains 14 residues. V was trimmed by 4 bases and J by 6 bases, leaving 16 bases between them. DNA of the CDR3: TGTGCCAGCAGCTCCTGGGGGGGCGAGGATGGCTACACCTTC. Its protein product is CASSSWGGEDGYTF.

The rearrangement links TRBV7-2 to TRBJ2-1; D remains unclear. Germline assignment: CDR1 SGHTA and CDR2 FQGNSA. The ends were cut back, 3 bases at V and 9 bases at J, with 6 bases in the middle. The CDR3 has 11 residues. CDR3 DNA sequence: TGTGCCAGCAGCTTTTCAACTGAGCAGTTCTTC. It codes for CASSFSTEQFF.

V and J are TRBV5-6 and TRBJ2-3; 10 bases fit TRBD2. The CDR3 extends over 15 amino acids. Germline loops: CDR1 SGHDT, CDR2 YYEEEE. The V segment lost 5 bases and the J segment 4 bases; nucleotides outside the gene matches: 7. CDR3 amino acids: CASRPLAGSPDTQYF. CDR3 sequence (DNA): TGTGCCAGCAGACCACTAGCGGGATCACCAGATACGCAGTATTTT. The whole variable domain, filled in from reference TRBV5-6 and TRBJ2-3, reads DAGVTQSPTHLIKTRGQQVTLRCSPKSGHDTVSWYQQALGQGPQFIFQYYEEEERQRGNFPDRFSGHQFPNYSSELNVNALLLGDSALYLCASRPLAGSPDTQYFGPGTRLTVL.

The CDR3 is CAGGGQFYGYTF. DNA for the CDR3: TGTGCCGGAGGGGGTCAGTTCTATGGCTACACCTTC. V and J are TRBV6-6 and TRBJ1-2; TRBD1 might be the D (6 bases). The length of the CDR3 is 12 residues. V lost 11 bases to trimming and J lost 4 bases, with 14 bases between them. Germline assignment: CDR1 MNHNY and CDR2 SVGAGI (reference sequence).

The chain carries TRBV5-4 and TRBJ2-3; no reliable D call. This CDR3 has 15 amino acids. Trimming removed 1 base from V and 2 bases from J, with 11 bases in between. Germline lookup yields CDR1 SGHNT and CDR2 YYREEE (reference sequence). The DNA for the CDR3 is TGTGCCAGCAGCTTGATAGACGGGCTCACAGATACGCAGTATTTT. Its translation: CASSLIDGLTDTQYF. Full variable domain (outside the CDR3, taken from reference TRBV5-4 and TRBJ2-3): ETGVTQSPTHLIKTRGQQVTLRCSSQSGHNTVSWYQQALGQGPQFIFQYYREEENGRGNFPPRFSGLQFPNYSSELNVNALELDDSALYLCASSLIDGLTDTQYFGPGTRLTVL.

The J gene is TRBJ2-7, the V gene TRBV6-5, with D perhaps TRBD2 (6 bases). V was trimmed by 6 bases and J by 5 bases, leaving 17 bases between them. This CDR3 has 14 amino acids. CDR1 MNHEY and CDR2 SVGAGI come from the germline V gene. The chain's CDR3 is CASRLRGGSDEQYV. As DNA, the CDR3 is TGTGCCAGCAGGCTACGGGGAGGTAGCGACGAGCAGTACGTC.

This chain uses TRBV15 with TRBJ2-7; no firm D call. The CDR3 is 14 amino acids. V was pared by 3 bases and J by 0 bases, with 9 bases between. Germline CDR1 and CDR2: LNHNV and YYDKDF (reference sequence). CDR3 sequence (DNA): TGTGCCACCAGCAGCCTAGACGGCTCCTACGAGCAGTACTTC. It encodes CATSSLDGSYEQYF. Based on the CDR3 plus reference TRBV15 and TRBJ2-7, the full variable domain is DAMVIQNPRYQVTQFGKPVTLSCSQTLNHNVMYWYQQKSSQAPKLLFHYYDKDFNNEADTPDNFQSRRPNTSFCFLDIRSPGLGDTAMYLCATSSLDGSYEQYFGPGTRLTVT.

The chain recombines TRBV14 with TRBJ1-1; D is uncertain. V lost 6 bases and J 1 base, leaving 9 bases between the germline ends. CDR3 size: 13 residues. The germline CDR1 and CDR2 sequences are SGHDN and FVKESK. CDR3 sequence reads: CASSSGRNTEAFF. The CDR3 nucleotides are TGTGCCAGCAGTTCAGGACGGAACACTGAAGCTTTCTTT.

The chain couples TRBV4-3 to TRBJ2-7; D may correspond to TRBD1 or TRBD2 (5 bases each). The V gene's germline CDR1 is LGHNA and CDR2 YSLEER. The CDR3 has 16 residues. Trimming took off 0 bases at V and 0 bases at J, with 12 bases between the two ends. The CDR3 sequence is CASSQDQTGRSYEQYF. The CDR3 DNA is TGCGCCAGCAGCCAAGACCAGACGGGACGCTCCTACGAGCAGTACTTC.

The CDR3 protein is CASQGYDPPAYTF. DNA of the CDR3: TGTGCCAGTCAAGGATATGACCCACCGGCCTACACCTTC. The chain is built from TRBV6-5 and TRBJ1-2; D is undetermined. Looked up from germline, CDR1 is MNHEY and CDR2 is SVGAGI. V was trimmed by 9 bases and J by 10 bases, leaving 21 bases between them. The CDR3 is 13 residues long.